This is a list of T cell receptor beta chains from one sample in a study of blood T cell repertoires in COVID-19. Method: immunoSEQ multiplex PCR; TCRdb's copy keeps in-frame clones and lacks some. The sample shows around 460,000 clones, roughly 90% of them seen only once. Input material: peripheral blood. The receptors here all came from a man aged 18 to 30 with COVID-19, enrolled during active disease. CDR3s include the opening cysteine and the closing phenylalanine or tryptophan. The order of the fields is J gene, V gene, D gene, clone size, CDR3 protein, CDR3 DNA. The D gene is left open where the match is weak. Size is omitted from some rows. Given values are once, few, many or a class for expanded clones.

j_gene: TRBJ2-1; v_gene: TRBV7-9; d_gene: TRBD2; abundance: -; CDR3aa: CASSRGLAEHNEQFF; CDR3nt: TGTGCCAGCAGCCGCGGACTAGCGGAACACAATGAGCAGTTCTTC
j_gene: TRBJ2-7; v_gene: TRBV7-8; d_gene: -; abundance: -; CDR3aa: CASSLGEGGEQYF; CDR3nt: TGTGCCAGCAGCTTAGGAGAGGGCGGCGAGCAGTACTTC
j_gene: TRBJ1-2; v_gene: TRBV6-1; d_gene: -; abundance: -; CDR3aa: CASSERRSLSGYTF; CDR3nt: TGTGCCAGCAGTGAGAGACGGAGCTTGAGCGGCTACACCTTC
j_gene: TRBJ1-3; v_gene: TRBV7-8; d_gene: TRBD1; abundance: -; CDR3aa: CASSMDRGYTIYF; CDR3nt: TGTGCCAGCAGCATGGACAGGGGTTACACCATATATTTT
j_gene: TRBJ1-5; v_gene: TRBV10-2; d_gene: -; abundance: few; CDR3aa: CASSDRVGNQPQHF; CDR3nt: TGCGCCAGCAGTGACAGGGTCGGCAATCAGCCCCAGCATTTT
j_gene: TRBJ2-5; v_gene: TRBV6-7; d_gene: TRBD1; abundance: -; CDR3aa: CASSYRDRDQETQYF; CDR3nt: TGTGCCAGCAGTTACCGGGACAGGGACCAAGAGACCCAGTACTTC
j_gene: TRBJ2-1; v_gene: TRBV7-9; d_gene: -; abundance: -; CDR3aa: CASSSDTLVYEQFF; CDR3nt: TGTGCCAGCAGCTCGGACACACTTGTATATGAGCAGTTCTTC
j_gene: TRBJ2-1; v_gene: TRBV3-1/TRBV3-2; d_gene: -; abundance: -; CDR3aa: CASSQQLGPYNEQFF; CDR3nt: TGTGCCAGCAGCCAGCAGCTGGGCCCCTACAATGAGCAGTTCTTC
j_gene: TRBJ1-1; v_gene: TRBV11-2; d_gene: TRBD1; abundance: -; CDR3aa: CASSFAGGGGTEAFF; CDR3nt: TGTGCCAGCAGCTTCGCAGGGGGCGGGGGCACTGAAGCTTTCTTT
j_gene: TRBJ2-5; v_gene: TRBV7-8; d_gene: TRBD2; abundance: -; CDR3aa: CASSFLAGGETQYF; CDR3nt: TGTGCCAGCAGCTTCCTAGCGGGGGGTGAGACCCAGTACTTC
j_gene: TRBJ2-3; v_gene: TRBV5-4; d_gene: TRBD1; abundance: -; CDR3aa: CASSLRRGPEDTQYF; CDR3nt: TGTGCCAGCAGCTTGAGAAGGGGGCCTGAGGATACGCAGTATTTT
j_gene: TRBJ2-5; v_gene: TRBV7-7; d_gene: -; abundance: once; CDR3aa: CASSLDSQETQYF; CDR3nt: TGTGCCAGCAGCCTTGACAGCCAAGAGACCCAGTACTTC
j_gene: TRBJ1-1; v_gene: TRBV7-9; d_gene: TRBD1; abundance: -; CDR3aa: CASSPRQGDLTEAFF; CDR3nt: TGTGCCAGCAGCCCCCGACAGGGGGACTTGACTGAAGCTTTCTTT
j_gene: TRBJ2-3; v_gene: TRBV11-2; d_gene: TRBD2; abundance: -; CDR3aa: CASSLAGGLAEDTQYF; CDR3nt: TGTGCCAGCAGCTTAGCGGGGGGTCTGGCGGAGGATACGCAGTATTTT
j_gene: TRBJ2-5; v_gene: TRBV28; d_gene: TRBD2; abundance: -; CDR3aa: CASTTTEVAGGETQYF; CDR3nt: TGTGCCAGCACCACTACAGAGGTAGCGGGAGGAGAGACCCAGTACTTC
j_gene: TRBJ1-5; v_gene: TRBV16; d_gene: -; abundance: -; CDR3aa: CASSQGQNQPQHF; CDR3nt: TGTGCCAGCAGCCAAGGTCAGAATCAGCCCCAGCATTTT
j_gene: TRBJ2-7; v_gene: TRBV4-1; d_gene: -; abundance: once; CDR3aa: CASSQVLADVYEQYF; CDR3nt: TGCGCCAGCAGCCAAGTCTTAGCCGATGTATACGAGCAGTACTTC
j_gene: TRBJ1-5; v_gene: TRBV7-8; d_gene: -; abundance: -; CDR3aa: CASSLLETGLNQPQHF; CDR3nt: TGTGCCAGCAGCTTATTGGAGACGGGACTCAATCAGCCCCAGCATTTT
j_gene: TRBJ1-2; v_gene: TRBV10-1; d_gene: -; abundance: -; CDR3aa: CASSDGSNYGYTF; CDR3nt: TGCGCCAGCAGTGATGGCAGTAACTATGGCTACACCTTC
j_gene: TRBJ1-2; v_gene: TRBV29-1; d_gene: -; abundance: -; CDR3aa: CSVEQDGYTF; CDR3nt: TGCAGCGTTGAACAGGATGGCTACACCTTC
j_gene: TRBJ2-4; v_gene: TRBV2; d_gene: TRBD1; abundance: -; CDR3aa: CASSDPRTGKNIQYF; CDR3nt: TGTGCCAGCAGTGACCCCAGGACAGGGAAAAACATTCAGTACTTC
j_gene: TRBJ2-2; v_gene: TRBV27; d_gene: -; abundance: -; CDR3aa: CASMGGGGIGELFF; CDR3nt: TGTGCCAGCATGGGGGGCGGGGGAATCGGGGAGCTGTTTTTT
j_gene: TRBJ2-3; v_gene: TRBV20-1; d_gene: -; abundance: -; CDR3aa: CSASRGTGTDTQYF; CDR3nt: TGCAGTGCTAGTCGGGGGACCGGCACAGATACGCAGTATTTT
j_gene: TRBJ1-4; v_gene: TRBV19; d_gene: TRBD1; abundance: once; CDR3aa: CASNRQGPNEKLFF; CDR3nt: TGTGCCAGCAACCGACAGGGACCTAATGAAAAACTGTTTTTT
j_gene: TRBJ1-5; v_gene: TRBV5-5; d_gene: TRBD1; abundance: -; CDR3aa: CASSTGTGGSLDQPQHF; CDR3nt: TGTGCCAGCAGCACAGGGACAGGGGGGTCTTTGGATCAGCCCCAGCATTTT
j_gene: TRBJ2-7; v_gene: TRBV3-1/TRBV3-2; d_gene: -; abundance: -; CDR3aa: CASRGRMRDEQYF; CDR3nt: TGTGCCAGCAGGGGCCGAATGAGGGACGAGCAGTACTTC
j_gene: TRBJ2-7; v_gene: TRBV12-5; d_gene: TRBD2; abundance: -; CDR3aa: CASAPPPSGSYEQYF; CDR3nt: TGTGCTAGTGCTCCCCCCCCTAGCGGATCCTACGAGCAGTACTTC
j_gene: TRBJ2-3; v_gene: TRBV7-9; d_gene: -; abundance: -; CDR3aa: CASSLTRTQYF; CDR3nt: TGTGCCAGCAGCTTAACAAGAACGCAGTATTTT
j_gene: TRBJ2-7; v_gene: TRBV7-9; d_gene: -; abundance: -; CDR3aa: CASSTGIAAYEQYF; CDR3nt: TGTGCCAGCAGCACCGGGATAGCGGCGTACGAGCAGTACTTC
j_gene: TRBJ1-4; v_gene: TRBV5-1; d_gene: TRBD1; abundance: -; CDR3aa: CASSRGRIATNEKLFF; CDR3nt: TGCGCCAGCAGCAGGGGGCGGATAGCAACTAATGAAAAACTGTTTTTT
j_gene: TRBJ2-3; v_gene: TRBV6-5; d_gene: -; abundance: -; CDR3aa: CASSPGPVTQYF; CDR3nt: TGTGCCAGCAGTCCTGGCCCAGTTACGCAGTATTTT
j_gene: TRBJ1-1; v_gene: TRBV19; d_gene: TRBD1; abundance: -; CDR3aa: CASNTPGTVNTEAFF; CDR3nt: TGTGCCAGTAATACCCCGGGGACAGTGAACACTGAAGCTTTCTTT
j_gene: TRBJ2-1; v_gene: TRBV6-5; d_gene: -; abundance: -; CDR3aa: CASSYRQGNYNEQFF; CDR3nt: TGTGCCAGCAGTTACAGGCAGGGGAACTACAATGAGCAGTTCTTC
j_gene: TRBJ2-2; v_gene: TRBV4-2; d_gene: -; abundance: few; CDR3aa: CASSQEDSSYPGELFF; CDR3nt: TGTGCCAGCAGCCAAGAGGACTCCAGCTATCCCGGGGAGCTGTTTTTT
j_gene: TRBJ2-2; v_gene: TRBV11-3; d_gene: TRBD2; abundance: -; CDR3aa: CASSPGLAGSGELFF; CDR3nt: TGTGCCAGTAGTCCGGGACTAGCGGGTTCCGGGGAGCTGTTTTTT
j_gene: TRBJ2-7; v_gene: TRBV9; d_gene: TRBD1; abundance: once; CDR3aa: CASSYGTGSYEQYF; CDR3nt: TGTGCCAGCAGTTACGGGACAGGCTCCTACGAGCAGTACTTC
j_gene: TRBJ1-1; v_gene: TRBV6-2/TRBV6-3; d_gene: -; abundance: -; CDR3aa: CASSRPGTEAFF; CDR3nt: TGTGCCAGCAGTCGCCCGGGAACTGAAGCTTTCTTT
j_gene: TRBJ1-1; v_gene: TRBV19; d_gene: TRBD1; abundance: -; CDR3aa: CASSIAAGGAFF; CDR3nt: TGTGCCAGTAGTATAGCGGCAGGGGGGGCTTTCTTT
j_gene: TRBJ1-4; v_gene: TRBV7-8; d_gene: -; abundance: -; CDR3aa: CASSSDRLLNEKLFF; CDR3nt: TGTGCCAGCAGCTCCGACAGGTTACTTAATGAAAAACTGTTTTTT
j_gene: TRBJ2-3; v_gene: TRBV5-1; d_gene: -; abundance: once; CDR3aa: CASSIGVDTQYF; CDR3nt: TGCGCCAGCAGCATAGGGGTAGATACGCAGTATTTT
j_gene: TRBJ2-7; v_gene: TRBV9; d_gene: TRBD1; abundance: -; CDR3aa: CASSPRTGFYEQYF; CDR3nt: TGTGCCAGCAGCCCCCGGACAGGATTCTACGAGCAGTACTTC
j_gene: TRBJ1-1; v_gene: TRBV7-9; d_gene: -; abundance: -; CDR3aa: CASSRQRNTEAFF; CDR3nt: TGTGCCAGCAGCCGACAGAGGAACACTGAAGCTTTCTTT
j_gene: TRBJ1-6; v_gene: TRBV3-1/TRBV3-2; d_gene: TRBD1; abundance: -; CDR3aa: CASSQWTGNNSPLHF; CDR3nt: TGTGCCAGCAGCCAATGGACAGGGAATAATTCACCCCTCCACTTT
j_gene: TRBJ1-2; v_gene: TRBV4-1; d_gene: -; abundance: -; CDR3aa: CASSQEVYPANYGYTF; CDR3nt: TGCGCCAGCAGCCAAGAAGTATACCCTGCGAACTATGGCTACACCTTC
j_gene: TRBJ1-1; v_gene: TRBV5-4; d_gene: -; abundance: -; CDR3aa: CASSLSQGLDTEAFF; CDR3nt: TGTGCCAGCAGCTTGTCCCAGGGGTTGGACACTGAAGCTTTCTTT
j_gene: TRBJ2-7; v_gene: TRBV5-1; d_gene: -; abundance: -; CDR3aa: CASRQQEGGYEQYF; CDR3nt: TGCGCCAGCCGTCAGCAGGAAGGAGGGTACGAGCAGTACTTC
j_gene: TRBJ2-7; v_gene: TRBV5-1; d_gene: TRBD1; abundance: -; CDR3aa: CASSRGQGTAEQYF; CDR3nt: TGCGCCAGCAGCCGAGGACAGGGGACCGCCGAGCAGTACTTC
j_gene: TRBJ2-1; v_gene: TRBV3-1/TRBV3-2; d_gene: -; abundance: -; CDR3aa: CATRSGFSEQFF; CDR3nt: TGTGCCACTCGCTCAGGCTTTTCTGAGCAGTTCTTC
j_gene: TRBJ2-7; v_gene: TRBV27; d_gene: TRBD2; abundance: -; CDR3aa: CASRLAGSYEQYF; CDR3nt: TGTGCCAGCAGACTAGCGGGGAGCTACGAGCAGTACTTC
j_gene: TRBJ2-3; v_gene: TRBV9; d_gene: -; abundance: once; CDR3aa: CASSVAVDLDTQYF; CDR3nt: TGTGCCAGCAGCGTAGCGGTAGATCTAGATACGCAGTATTTT
j_gene: TRBJ1-3; v_gene: TRBV21-1; d_gene: -; abundance: once; CDR3aa: CASSKTTRVSGNTIYF; CDR3nt: TGTGCCAGCAGCAAGACAACCAGGGTGTCAGGAAACACCATATATTTT